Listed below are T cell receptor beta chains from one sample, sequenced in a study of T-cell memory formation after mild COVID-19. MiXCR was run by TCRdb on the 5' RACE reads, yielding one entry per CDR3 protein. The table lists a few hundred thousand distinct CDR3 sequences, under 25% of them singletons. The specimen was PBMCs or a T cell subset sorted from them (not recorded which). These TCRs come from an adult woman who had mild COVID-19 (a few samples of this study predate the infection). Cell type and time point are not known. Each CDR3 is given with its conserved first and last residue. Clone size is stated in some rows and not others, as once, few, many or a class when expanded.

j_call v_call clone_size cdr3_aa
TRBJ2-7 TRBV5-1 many CASSSGTGQSEQYF
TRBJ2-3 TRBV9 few CASSVGGGRTDTQYF
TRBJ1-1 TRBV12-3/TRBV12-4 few CASSPTGWDTEAFF
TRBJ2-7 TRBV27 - CASTLSGGASYEQYF
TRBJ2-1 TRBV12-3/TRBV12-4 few CASSLVGSGGHNEQFF
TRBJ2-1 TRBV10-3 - CAISDPGLAGLSSYNEQFF
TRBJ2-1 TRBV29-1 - CSVERGTNEQFF
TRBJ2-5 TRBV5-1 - CASSLAVRETQYF
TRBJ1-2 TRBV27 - CASSLSPLTWGRYNYGYTF
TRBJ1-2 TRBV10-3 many CAISESRGRSTYGYTF
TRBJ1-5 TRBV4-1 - CASSQGQLNQPQHF
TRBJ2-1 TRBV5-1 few CASSSGGGLNEQFF
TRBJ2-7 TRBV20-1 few CSARGFGQGSYEQYF
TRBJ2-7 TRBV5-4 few CASSFGVLKSPSEQYF
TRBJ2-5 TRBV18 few CASSPSGTGKETQYF
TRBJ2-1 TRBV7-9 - CASGSGSSSYNEQFF
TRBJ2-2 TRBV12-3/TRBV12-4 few CASKTSYDGELFF
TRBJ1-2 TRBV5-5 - CASSFTDIAANYGYTF
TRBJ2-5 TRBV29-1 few CSARQGQETQYF
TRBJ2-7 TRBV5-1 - CASSLRGAPYEQYF
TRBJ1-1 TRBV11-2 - CASSLAPGTEEAFF
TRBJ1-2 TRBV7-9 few CASSLGQLNTF
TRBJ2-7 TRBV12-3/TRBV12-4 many CASSLGGAREQYF
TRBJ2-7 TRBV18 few CASSPGLAGVSAAEQYF
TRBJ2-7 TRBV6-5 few CASRMTGAYEQYF
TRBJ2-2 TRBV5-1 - CASSLDVGGGHPGELFF
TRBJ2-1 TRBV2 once CASSPHGRGLGPAHNEQFF
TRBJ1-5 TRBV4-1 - CASSRAMRYGNQPQHF
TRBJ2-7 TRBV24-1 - CATAPGQGAYEQYF
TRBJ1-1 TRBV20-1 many CSASLQGNTEAFF
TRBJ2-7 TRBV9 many CASSVAPGSAYEQYF
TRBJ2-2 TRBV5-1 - CARFRAGELFF
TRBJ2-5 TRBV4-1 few CASSPPGGPQETQYF
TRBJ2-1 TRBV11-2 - CASSLDGLAGVSYNEQFF
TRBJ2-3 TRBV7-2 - CASSLGAGTSTDTQYF
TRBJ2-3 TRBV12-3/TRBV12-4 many CASRERGTDTQYF
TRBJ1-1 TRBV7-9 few CASSLGREYTEAFF
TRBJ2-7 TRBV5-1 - CASKSDPGQGITYEQYF
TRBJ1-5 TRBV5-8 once CASSLVQPQHF
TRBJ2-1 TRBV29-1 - CSVGPVRRGYNEQFF
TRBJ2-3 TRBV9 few CASSRGTSSADTQYF